This is a list of T cell receptor beta chains from one sample in a study of blood T cell repertoires in COVID-19. Libraries were prepared by immunoSEQ multiplex PCR; TCRdb keeps only in-frame clonotypes and omits some of them. The sample lists about 260,000 clones, more than 70% occurring once. The material sequenced was peripheral blood. The receptor source for this set is a woman in her forties or fifties with acute or convalescent COVID-19. The CDR3 runs from the conserved cysteine through the conserved F or W. D genes are given only for firm matches. Rows may omit the clone size; those that give it use once, few, many or a size class.

TRBV6-5,.,TRBJ2-7,TRBD1,CASSLTGVGEQYF,TGTGCCAGCAGTCTTACAGGGGTAGGAGAGCAGTACTTC
TRBV15,.,TRBJ2-2,.,CATSKRRGANTGELFF,TGTGCCACCTCCAAGAGAAGGGGCGCGAACACCGGGGAGCTGTTTTTT
TRBV4-1,.,TRBJ1-1,.,CASTPTGGANTEAFF,TGCGCCAGCACGCCGACGGGCGGGGCGAACACTGAAGCTTTCTTT
TRBV5-1,.,TRBJ2-1,TRBD2,CASSLELAAGEQFF,TGCGCCAGCAGCTTGGAACTAGCGGCGGGTGAGCAGTTCTTC
TRBV6-6,.,TRBJ1-5,TRBD1,CASSFDRGNQPQHF,TGTGCCAGCAGTTTCGACAGGGGTAATCAGCCCCAGCATTTT
TRBV7-2,.,TRBJ1-2,TRBD1,CASSRTGDYGYTF,TGTGCCAGCAGCAGGACAGGGGACTATGGCTACACCTTC
TRBV7-2,.,TRBJ2-5,TRBD2,CASSIGTSEETQYF,TGTGCCAGCAGCATAGGGACTAGCGAAGAGACCCAGTACTTC
TRBV7-2,.,TRBJ1-1,.,CASSFGTRGTEAFF,TGTGCCAGCAGCTTCGGGACACGCGGCACTGAAGCTTTCTTT
TRBV2,.,TRBJ1-1,TRBD1,CASRGQGGTEAFF,TGTGCCAGCAGGGGACAGGGAGGCACTGAAGCTTTCTTT
TRBV7-9,few,TRBJ2-2,TRBD1,CASSLDRANTGELFF,TGTGCCAGCAGCTTGGACAGGGCTAACACCGGGGAGCTGTTTTTT
TRBV9,.,TRBJ2-3,.,CASSSPYTYTQYF,TGTGCCAGCAGTTCCCCCTATACGTATACGCAGTATTTT
TRBV19,few,TRBJ2-7,TRBD1,CASSMKTGDHEQYF,TGTGCCAGTAGTATGAAGACAGGGGACCACGAGCAGTACTTC
TRBV6-2/TRBV6-3,.,TRBJ2-1,.,CASSYRSPYNEQFF,TGTGCCAGCAGTTATCGGAGCCCCTACAATGAGCAGTTCTTC
TRBV3-1/TRBV3-2,.,TRBJ1-1,TRBD1,CASSARDRGSGGLSEAFF,TGTGCCAGCAGCGCCCGGGACAGGGGATCGGGTGGACTCTCTGAAGCTTTCTTT
TRBV29-1,.,TRBJ2-1,TRBD2,CSVERFSGSYRNEQFF,TGCAGCGTTGAGAGGTTTAGCGGGAGTTACCGAAATGAGCAGTTCTTC
TRBV7-2,.,TRBJ1-5,.,CASSPANFIQPQHF,TGTGCCAGCAGCCCCGCGAATTTTATACAGCCCCAGCATTTT
TRBV19,.,TRBJ2-1,TRBD2,CASSNPRGLAGVEFF,TGTGCCAGTAGTAACCCCAGAGGACTAGCGGGAGTTGAGTTCTTC
TRBV28,.,TRBJ1-1,.,CASSLSRFSTEAFF,TGTGCCAGCAGTTTAAGCAGGTTCAGCACTGAAGCTTTCTTT
TRBV19,.,TRBJ2-7,TRBD2,CASSWGSAGGSEQYF,TGTGCCAGTAGTTGGGGATCAGCGGGAGGGTCCGAGCAGTACTTC
TRBV2,.,TRBJ1-5,.,CASSESTSDQPQHF,TGTGCCAGCAGTGAATCGACATCCGATCAGCCCCAGCATTTT